The 20 T cell receptor beta chains in this list originate from one sample, sequenced in a study of T cell changes during pregnancy in multiple sclerosis. Generated by immunoSEQ multiplex PCR, the TCRdb table keeps only in-frame clones and is missing some. The sample holds 100,000 to 130,000 clones; 85% to 95% are singletons and the top ten take less than 0.85%. Source: peripheral blood, taken in the third trimester of pregnancy. The receptors derive from a female donor in good health, enrolled as a control in a pregnancy study.

The rearrangement uses TRBV6-5 and TRBJ1-3; D is unclear. Germline V gives CDR1 MNHEY, CDR2 SVGAGI. V lost 7 bases and J 0 bases, leaving 10 bases between the germline ends. This CDR3 has 14 residues. In DNA, the CDR3 is TGTGCCAGCACCTCCGGGGACTCTGGAAACACCATATATTTT. Protein: CASTSGDSGNTIYF.

The gene calls are TRBV7-6 and TRBJ1-1; D might be TRBD1 (5 bases). Germline V gene data show CDR1 as SGHVS and CDR2 as FNYEAQ. CDR3 length: 13 amino acids. V was cut by 5 bases and J by 8 bases, with 15 bases left in between. CDR3 loop: CASSARGRGEAFF. The CDR3 coding sequence is TGTGCCAGCAGCGCCCGGGGCCGGGGGGAAGCTTTCTTT.

The chain links TRBV11-3 to TRBJ1-2; 7 nucleotides match TRBD1. Looked up from germline, CDR1 is SGHNT and CDR2 is YENEEA. This CDR3 has 15 amino acids. Trimming at V came to 5 bases and at J to 4 bases, leaving 10 bases not matched to a gene. This CDR3 reads CASSPRTGDPYGYTF. CDR3 coding DNA: TGTGCCAGCAGCCCCCGGACAGGAGACCCCTATGGCTACACCTTC.

The rearrangement uses TRBV2 and TRBJ2-7; the D gene is possibly TRBD1 (5 bases). V was clipped by 4 bases and J by 5 bases, with 12 bases between them. The CDR3 consists of 13 residues. In germline, CDR1 is SNHLY, CDR2 FYNNEI. The CDR3 DNA reads TGTGCCAGCAGTGTACAAGGGGCCCACGAGCAGTACTTC. Protein: CASSVQGAHEQYF.

The rearrangement joins TRBV4-1 to TRBJ1-1, with D tentatively TRBD1 (5 bases). Looked up from germline, CDR1 is MGHRA and CDR2 is YSYEKL. CDR3 size: 13 residues. Between the trimmed V and J ends, which lost 1 base and 6 bases, there was a span of 9 bases. The CDR3 nucleotides are TGCGCCAGCAGCCAAGTAGGGGTCGCTGAAGCTTTCTTT. Translating it yields CASSQVGVAEAFF.

The V and J genes are TRBV7-9 and TRBJ1-2; tentative D call: TRBD1 (6 bases). With 4 bases removed from V and 7 bases from J, the gap between germline ends came to 16 bases. Germline lookup yields CDR1 SEHNR and CDR2 FQNEAQ (reference sequence). The CDR3 has 14 amino acids. CDR3 DNA sequence: TGTGCCAGCAGCTCCGAGGGGGAAGCGAGTGGCTACACCTTC. The encoded protein is CASSSEGEASGYTF.

This chain links TRBV11-2 with TRBJ2-3, with 9 bases identical to TRBD2. V lost 1 base to trimming and J lost 4 bases; unmatched junction nucleotides: 3. CDR1 and CDR2 from the germline V gene are SGHAT and FQNNGV. CDR3 length equals 15 residues. CDR3 sequence: CASSLGGGASDTQYF. CDR3 nucleotides: TGTGCCAGCAGCTTAGGCGGGGGGGCGTCAGATACGCAGTATTTT.

This chain joins TRBV6-6 and TRBJ2-5; unclear D gene. This CDR3 spans 12 amino acids. V lost 2 bases to trimming and J lost 4 bases, with 5 bases between them. The germline V gene has CDR1 MNHNY and CDR2 SVGAGI (reference sequence). DNA for the CDR3: TGTGCCAGCAGTTACGTCGGAGAGACCCAGTACTTC. It translates to CASSYVGETQYF.

The chain employs TRBV6-5 and TRBJ1-2; possibly TRBD1 for D (6 bases). This CDR3 region has 16 residues. Germline V lookup: CDR1 MNHEY, CDR2 SVGAGI. Trimming took 4 bases from V and 8 from J, leaving 23 bases between them. The CDR3 reads CASSFDPPRGRKGYTF. CDR3 nucleotide sequence: TGTGCCAGCAGTTTTGACCCGCCCAGGGGAAGGAAAGGCTACACCTTC.

The chain combines TRBV13 with TRBJ2-3; perhaps TRBD2 as D (5 bases). The germline V gene has CDR1 PRHDT and CDR2 FYEKMQ (reference sequence). CDR3 length: 12 residues. The V end was cut by 4 bases, the J end by 8 bases, with 10 bases between. In DNA, the CDR3 is TGTGCCAGCAGCTCACTCGGAGGTACGCAGTATTTT. It codes for CASSSLGGTQYF.

V gene TRBV5-4 combines with J gene TRBJ2-2; unclear D gene. The CDR3 is made up of 14 amino acids. Germline CDR1 and CDR2: SGHNT and YYREEE (reference sequence). V gave up 4 bases and J gave up 7 bases, with 14 bases separating them. This CDR3 is CASSQAGYVGELFF. The CDR3 region has the DNA TGTGCCAGCAGCCAGGCAGGTTATGTCGGGGAGCTGTTTTTT.

The chain recombines TRBV30 with TRBJ1-2, with TRBD1 matching over 7 bases. V dropped 4 bases and J dropped 4; count of bases not matched to a gene: 9. This CDR3 has 14 amino acids. Germline V lookup: CDR1 GTSNPN, CDR2 SVGIG (reference sequence). CDR3 bases: TGTGCCTGGAATGAGAGGGGGCTGAGCTATGGCTACACCTTC. Protein sequence: CAWNERGLSYGYTF.

J is TRBJ2-2 and V is TRBV5-1; 7 nucleotides line up with TRBD2. V was clipped by 0 bases and J by 2 bases; unmatched bases: 10. The V gene's germline CDR1 is SGHRS and CDR2 YFSETQ. The CDR3 extends over 18 amino acids. CDR3 nucleotide sequence: TGCGCCAGCAGCTTGGCGCCTAGCGGAGGTTCAAACACCGGGGAGCTGTTTTTT. Translated, it gives CASSLAPSGGSNTGELFF.

The chain employs TRBV5-1 and TRBJ2-1, with 9 bases aligning to TRBD1. J gave up 6 bases and V 0 bases, and 4 bases lay outside the gene matches. CDR1 and CDR2 (germline): SGHRS, YFSETQ. This CDR3 has 15 residues. In DNA, the CDR3 is TGCGCCAGCAGCTTGGACACAGGGGGCTTCAATGAGCAGTTCTTC. Amino acid sequence: CASSLDTGGFNEQFF.

This clone showed up just a few times. V gene TRBV5-6 combines with J gene TRBJ2-7; D may be TRBD1 (5 bases). CDR1 is SGHDT, CDR2 YYEEEE, per germline. The CDR3 is made up of 14 amino acids. V lost 7 bases and J 1 base, leaving 15 bases between the germline ends. CDR3 coding DNA: TGTGCCAGCGGCGTCGGCAGGGTGTCCTACGAGCAGTACTTC. It yields the protein CASGVGRVSYEQYF.

The chain joins TRBV5-4 to TRBJ2-7, with 7 positions matching TRBD1. The CDR3 is made up of 14 amino acids. Germline V gene lookup returns CDR1 SGHNT and CDR2 YYREEE (reference sequence). V shed 0 bases and J 3 bases; nucleotides not matched to a gene: 3. The CDR3 DNA sequence: TGTGCCAGCAGCTTGGACAGGGGAAGCTACGAGCAGTACTTC. Amino acid sequence: CASSLDRGSYEQYF.

The chain joins TRBV4-1 to TRBJ2-2; D is possibly TRBD2 (5 bases). Trimming shortened V by 3 bases and J by 6 bases, and 17 bases separated the two germline ends. In germline, CDR1 is MGHRA, CDR2 YSYEKL. The CDR3 extends over 16 amino acids. In DNA form, the CDR3 reads TGCGCCAGCAGCCACGCTAGCTCCCTCTCCCCCGGGGAGCTGTTTTTT. Amino acids: CASSHASSLSPGELFF.

The rearrangement joins TRBV19 to TRBJ1-5; D not resolved. The CDR3 consists of 16 residues. V was cut by 1 base and J by 0 bases, with 10 bases left in between. Per the germline V gene, CDR1 is LNHDA and CDR2 is SQIVND (reference sequence). CDR3 sequence (DNA): TGTGCCAGTAGTATAGTGGGCAGTTATAGCAATCAGCCCCAGCATTTT. This sequence encodes CASSIVGSYSNQPQHF.

The chain carries TRBV5-5 and TRBJ2-6, with a tentative D call TRBD2 (5 bases). CDR1 and CDR2 from the germline V gene are SGHKS and YYEKEE (reference sequence). Trimming took 1 base from V and 0 from J, leaving 14 bases between them. The CDR3 is made up of 18 amino acids. The CDR3 DNA reads TGTGCCAGCAGCTTGCGGGGTAGCCGGAACTCTGGGGCCAACGTCCTGACTTTC. Protein product: CASSLRGSRNSGANVLTF. Drawing the rest from reference TRBV5-5 and TRBJ2-6, the complete variable domain is DAGVTQSPTHLIKTRGQQVTLRCSPISGHKSVSWYQQVLGQGPQFIFQYYEKEERGRGNFPDRFSARQFPNYSSELNVNALLLGDSALYLCASSLRGSRNSGANVLTFGAGSRLTVL.

This clone was seen repeatedly, ten times or more. This sequence joins TRBV7-2 and TRBJ1-1, with 7 bases aligning to TRBD1. With 5 bases clipped from V and 2 bases from J, the junction kept 11 bases outside the gene matches. This CDR3 is 16 amino acids long. The V gene's germline CDR1 is SGHTA and CDR2 FQGNSA. The CDR3 protein is CASSPLGGALNTEAFF. CDR3 nucleotides: TGTGCCAGCAGCCCTTTAGGGGGCGCGCTTAACACTGAAGCTTTCTTT.